The 28 T cell receptor beta chains below come from one sample, sequenced in a study of control samples from healthy donors and cancer patients. Profiled with immunoSEQ multiplex PCR; TCRdb holds only in-frame clones, not every one. The sample holds about 130,000 clones, approximately 90% seen once. Source material: blood. The origin of the receptors is a woman between 45 and 60 years old in good health.

The chain carries TRBV19 and TRBJ2-7, with TRBD1 matching over 9 bases. Looked up from germline, CDR1 is LNHDA and CDR2 is SQIVND (reference sequence). The CDR3 sequence is 15 residues long. Trimming took 3 bases from V and 3 from J; bases not matched to a gene: 6. CDR3 loop: CASSIGTGRLYEQYF. In DNA, the CDR3 is TGTGCCAGTAGTATCGGGACAGGGAGACTCTACGAGCAGTACTTC.

The V call is TRBV3-1 (or the pseudogene TRBV3-2), the J call TRBJ2-3, with D unresolved. The V end was cut by 1 base, the J end by 1 base, with 6 bases between. Germline loops: CDR1 LGHDT, CDR2 YNNKEL (reference sequence). The length of the CDR3 is 14 residues. CDR3 sequence reads: CASSQVQGTDTQYF. CDR3 bases: TGTGCCAGCAGCCAAGTCCAAGGCACAGATACGCAGTATTTT.

V usage is TRBV24-1 and J usage is TRBJ2-1, with unresolved D. The CDR3 loop spans 15 amino acids. V was shortened by 5 bases and J by 0 bases, with 10 bases between the two germline ends. Germline CDR1 and CDR2: KGHDR and SFDVKD. The CDR3 sequence: CATSADTSSYNEQFF. The CDR3 DNA reads as TGTGCCACCAGTGCCGACACCAGCTCCTACAATGAGCAGTTCTTC.

The chain joins TRBV7-9 to TRBJ1-6; no reliable D call. CDR1 SEHNR and CDR2 FQNEAQ come from the germline V gene (reference sequence). V gave up 7 bases and J gave up 4 bases, with 8 bases separating them. This CDR3 spans 13 amino acids. Here the CDR3 reads CASNPGYNSPLHF. CDR3 coding DNA: TGTGCCAGCAATCCGGGTTATAATTCACCCCTCCACTTT.

The V and J genes are TRBV18 and TRBJ1-2; D is unclear. Germline values: CDR1 KGHSH, CDR2 LQKENI. This CDR3 is built from 12 residues. Between the trimmed V and J ends, which lost 0 bases and 8 bases, there was a span of 7 bases. Written as DNA, the CDR3 is TGTGCCAGCTCACCACCAGGGTCAGGCTACACCTTC. This sequence encodes CASSPPGSGYTF.

The chain carries TRBV5-1 and TRBJ1-2; D not certain. This CDR3 has 15 amino acids. The germline gives CDR1 SGHRS, CDR2 YFSETQ. V was pared by 0 bases and J by 1 base, with 10 bases between. CDR3 coding DNA: TGCGCCAGCAGCTTGGGGTCCTCAGTTAACTATGGCTACACCTTC. It translates to CASSLGSSVNYGYTF.

The J gene is TRBJ1-1, the V gene TRBV27; weak D call: TRBD1 (5 bases). The V gene lost 9 bases and the J gene lost 10 bases, with 18 bases spanning the gap. Germline CDR1 and CDR2: MNHEY and SMNVEV (reference sequence). The CDR3 is made up of 12 amino acids. Here the CDR3 DNA reads TGTGCCAGTTCCCAAGCCCGGGGGAGAGCTTTCTTT. It codes for CASSQARGRAFF.

This clone was detected only once. The rearrangement uses TRBV12-3 or TRBV12-4 and TRBJ2-2; D call uncertain. V was cut by 9 bases and J by 4 bases, with 9 bases left in between. This CDR3 is built from 12 residues. In nucleotides, the CDR3 is TGTGCCAGTTGGGCATTCACCGGGGAGCTGTTTTTT. Protein product: CASWAFTGELFF.

The chain has TRBV19 and TRBJ1-5, with TRBD1 matching over 10 bases. This CDR3 is built from 14 residues. The germline CDR1 and CDR2 sequences are LNHDA and SQIVND (reference sequence). The ends lost 10 bases at V and 2 bases at J; junction bases unmatched: 5. DNA of the CDR3: TGTGCCACTTCCGGGACAGGGGGCAATCAGCCCCAGCATTTT. Encoded protein: CATSGTGGNQPQHF.

The V gene is TRBV19, the J gene TRBJ1-5; D might be TRBD1 (5 bases). Germline values: CDR1 LNHDA, CDR2 SQIVND (reference sequence). This CDR3 contains 12 residues. The germline V and J ends were trimmed by 6 bases and 7 bases, with 10 bases remaining between them. The CDR3 coding sequence is TGTGCCAGTAGCCTCGGGACCCAGCCCCAGCATTTT. It translates to CASSLGTQPQHF.

The sample holds a few counts of this clone. The chain recombines TRBV5-6 with TRBJ1-1; tentative D call: TRBD1 (5 bases). CDR3 size: 15 residues. V lost 2 bases and J 1 base, leaving 12 bases between the germline ends. Germline V gene sequence: CDR1 SGHDT, CDR2 YYEEEE. The CDR3 region has the DNA TGTGCCAGCAGCTTCGGGGGGTTGGGGAACACTGAAGCTTTCTTT. It yields the protein CASSFGGLGNTEAFF.

The rearrangement joins TRBV6-1 to TRBJ1-6; possibly TRBD1 for D (5 bases). The V end lost 0 bases, the J end lost 10 bases, and 16 bases lay between the germline ends. The CDR3 contains 16 residues. Germline CDR1 is MNHNS and CDR2 is SASEGT. This CDR3 reads CASSEAHVSRGSPLHF. For the CDR3, the DNA is TGTGCCAGCAGTGAAGCCCACGTATCCCGGGGGTCACCCCTCCACTTT.

This sequence joins TRBV6-6 and TRBJ2-7; D tentatively reads TRBD1 or TRBD2 (5 bases each). The CDR3 sequence is 17 residues long. Germline V gene data show CDR1 as MNHNY and CDR2 as SVGAGI (reference sequence). V lost 5 bases, J lost 1 base, and 21 bases lay in between. CDR3 loop: CASSQSVGRGESYEQYF. The CDR3 bases are TGTGCCAGCAGTCAAAGCGTTGGACGGGGCGAATCCTACGAGCAGTACTTC.

The J gene is TRBJ2-7, the V gene TRBV18; D is unclear. Germline values: CDR1 KGHSH, CDR2 LQKENI. V shed 3 bases and J shed 5 bases, with 11 bases lying between them. The CDR3 has 13 amino acids. CDR3 sequence (DNA): TGTGCCAGCTCACCGACCCAAGTACACGAGCAGTACTTC. It translates to CASSPTQVHEQYF.

The V and J genes are TRBV4-2 and TRBJ2-1; possibly TRBD2 for D (6 bases). The CDR3 runs 14 residues. CDR1 is LGHNA, CDR2 YNFKEQ, per germline. V lost 4 bases to trimming and J lost 1 base, with 8 bases between them. CDR3 residues: CASSPGGSYNEQFF. The CDR3 region has the DNA TGTGCCAGCAGCCCCGGAGGGTCCTACAATGAGCAGTTCTTC.

The chain carries TRBV6-4 and TRBJ2-3; D remains unclear. Trimming pared 6 bases from V and 4 bases from J, leaving 11 bases between. CDR1 MRHNA and CDR2 SNTAGT come from the germline V gene. The CDR3 runs to 13 residues. The CDR3 DNA is TGTGCCAGCAGCGGCCCCTCTTCAGATACGCAGTATTTT. As protein: CASSGPSSDTQYF.

V and J are TRBV4-2 and TRBJ2-7; 10 bases match TRBD2. V trimming: 1 base; J trimming: 2 bases; junction bases outside the gene matches: 2. CDR1 and CDR2 from the germline V gene are LGHNA and YNFKEQ. The CDR3 spans 15 residues. Written as DNA, the CDR3 is TGTGCCAGCAGCCAAGGCCTAGCGGGGGCCTACGAGCAGTACTTC. It translates to CASSQGLAGAYEQYF.

V gene TRBV6-2 or TRBV6-3 combines with J gene TRBJ2-1, with D possibly TRBD1 on 6 matching bases. This CDR3 has 15 amino acids. Germline CDR1 and CDR2: MNHEY and SVGEGT. V gave up 6 bases and J gave up 0 bases, with 12 bases separating them. CDR3 nucleotides: TGTGCCAGCAGCCCCGGGACACACTCCTACAATGAGCAGTTCTTC. Amino acid sequence: CASSPGTHSYNEQFF.

This chain links TRBV6-5 with TRBJ1-5; D is undetermined. Per the germline V gene, CDR1 is MNHEY and CDR2 is SVGAGI. Trimming cost V 5 bases and J 3 bases, with 8 bases left between them. This CDR3 has 13 residues. The CDR3 here is CASSQWVNQPQHF. CDR3 bases: TGTGCCAGCAGTCAGTGGGTCAATCAGCCCCAGCATTTT.

The chain has TRBV6-5 and TRBJ2-3; D unresolved. The CDR3 runs 13 residues. V was cut by 5 bases and J by 4 bases, with 10 bases left in between. Germline CDR1 reads MNHEY; CDR2 reads SVGAGI. The DNA of the CDR3 is TGTGCCAGCAGTACCAATTTCGCAGATACGCAGTATTTT. Its protein is CASSTNFADTQYF.

The V gene is TRBV6-5, the J gene TRBJ1-2, with 12 bases that match TRBD1. Germline lookup yields CDR1 MNHEY and CDR2 SVGAGI. Trimming took 8 bases from V and 8 from J; bases not matched to a gene: 9. There are 14 residues in the CDR3. CDR3 protein: CASAGTGGHWGYTF. CDR3 bases: TGTGCCAGCGCCGGGACAGGGGGCCACTGGGGCTACACCTTC.

The genes are TRBV14 and TRBJ2-1; 14 bases agree with TRBD2. Germline-derived CDR1 and CDR2 are SGHDN and FVKESK. The CDR3 covers 16 residues. J gave up 5 bases and V 4 bases, and 4 bases lay outside the gene matches. This CDR3 reads CASSPTSGRVDNEQFF. The CDR3 nucleotides read TGTGCCAGCAGCCCGACTAGCGGGAGGGTGGACAATGAGCAGTTCTTC.

The chain is built from TRBV11-2 and TRBJ2-1; 9 positions match TRBD2. The J segment lost 16 bases and the V segment lost 7 bases, leaving 11 bases of the junction unmatched. The germline V gene has CDR1 SGHAT and CDR2 FQNNGV. CDR3 length equals 12 residues. CDR3 region: CASTEGREGAFF. The CDR3 coding sequence is TGTGCCAGCACAGAGGGGCGGGAGGGTGCATTCTTC.

The gene calls are TRBV3-1 (or the pseudogene TRBV3-2) and TRBJ2-1, with D possibly being TRBD2 (5 bases). Germline V CDR1 and CDR2: LGHDT, YNNKEL (reference sequence). This CDR3 contains 14 residues. V shed 5 bases and J shed 10 bases, with 18 bases lying between them. The CDR3, as DNA: TGTGCCAGCAGCAGAACCCGACTCGGCGGGGAGCAGTTCTTC. Translation: CASSRTRLGGEQFF.

The chain has TRBV3-1 (or the pseudogene TRBV3-2) and TRBJ1-2; D is undetermined. The CDR3 is made up of 13 amino acids. The germline gives CDR1 LGHDT, CDR2 YNNKEL (reference sequence). V was trimmed by 4 bases and J by 5 bases, leaving 11 bases between them. CDR3 amino acids: CASSPEYGYGYTF. The CDR3 nucleotides read TGTGCCAGCAGCCCAGAATATGGGTATGGCTACACCTTC.

The chain uses TRBV4-1 and TRBJ2-2; D might be TRBD2 (6 bases). The V gene's germline CDR1 is MGHRA and CDR2 YSYEKL. The germline V and J ends were trimmed by 2 bases and 5 bases, with 9 bases remaining between them. CDR3 length: 14 residues. DNA for the CDR3: TGCGCCAGCAGCCAACCCCGGGGGACCGGGGAGCTGTTTTTT. Protein: CASSQPRGTGELFF.

The chain employs TRBV28 and TRBJ1-1, with 10 positions matching TRBD1. Losses at the gene ends were 6 bases for V and 4 bases for J; bases not matched to a gene: 5. This CDR3 contains 14 residues. Germline V gene lookup returns CDR1 MDHEN and CDR2 SYDVKM. The CDR3 here is CASRPDRGGTEAFF. CDR3 DNA: TGTGCCAGCAGGCCGGACAGGGGGGGCACTGAAGCTTTCTTT.

The DNA of the CDR3 is TGCGCCAGCAGCCGGGACGACCGCACAGATACGCAGTATTTT. Translating gives CASSRDDRTDTQYF. V and J are TRBV5-1 and TRBJ2-3, with D possibly being TRBD1 or TRBD2 (5 bases each). Trimming took off 4 bases at V and 1 base at J, with 10 bases between the two ends. CDR1 is SGHRS and CDR2 is YFSETQ in the germline V gene. The length of the CDR3 is 14 residues.